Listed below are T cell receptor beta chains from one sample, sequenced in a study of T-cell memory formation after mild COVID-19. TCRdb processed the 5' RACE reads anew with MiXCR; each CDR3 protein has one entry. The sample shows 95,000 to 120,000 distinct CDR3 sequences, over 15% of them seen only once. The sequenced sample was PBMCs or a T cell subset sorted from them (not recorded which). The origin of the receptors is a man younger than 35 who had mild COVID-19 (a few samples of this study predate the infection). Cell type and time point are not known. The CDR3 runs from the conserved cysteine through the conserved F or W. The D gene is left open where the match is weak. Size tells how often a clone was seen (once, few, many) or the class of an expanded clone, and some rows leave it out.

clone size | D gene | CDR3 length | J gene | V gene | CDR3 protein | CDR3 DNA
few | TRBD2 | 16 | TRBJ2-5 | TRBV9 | CASSEGTSGAESTQYF | TGTGCCAGCAGCGAAGGGACTAGCGGGGCGGAGTCGACCCAGTACTTC
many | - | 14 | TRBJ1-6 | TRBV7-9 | CASSLEQYNSPLHF | TGTGCCAGCAGCTTAGAACAGTATAATTCACCCCTCCACTTT
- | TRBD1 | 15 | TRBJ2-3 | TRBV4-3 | CASSLQGNTADTQYF | TGCGCCAGCAGCCTACAGGGGAATACAGCAGATACGCAGTATTTT
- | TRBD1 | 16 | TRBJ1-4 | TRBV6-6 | CASSSYGQGFNEKLFF | TGTGCCAGCAGTTCGTACGGACAGGGATTTAATGAAAAACTGTTTTTT
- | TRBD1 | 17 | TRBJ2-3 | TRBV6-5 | CASSYSWTGGSTDTQYF | TGTGCCAGCAGTTACTCGTGGACAGGGGGGAGCACAGATACGCAGTATTTT
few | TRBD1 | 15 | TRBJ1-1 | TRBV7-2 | CASSPGTGFRAEAFF | TGTGCCAGCAGCCCTGGGACAGGGTTTAGGGCTGAAGCTTTCTTT
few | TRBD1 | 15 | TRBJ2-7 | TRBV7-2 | CASSLEWTGYYEQYF | TGTGCCAGCAGCCTCGAATGGACAGGGTACTACGAGCAGTACTTC
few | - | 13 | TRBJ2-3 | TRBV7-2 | CASSVTPSDTQYF | TGTGCCAGCAGTGTGACACCGTCAGATACGCAGTATTTT
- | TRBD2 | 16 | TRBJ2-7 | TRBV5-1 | CASSWTLAGGAYEQYF | TGCGCCAGCAGCTGGACGCTAGCGGGGGGGGCCTACGAGCAGTACTTC
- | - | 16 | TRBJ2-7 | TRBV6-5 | CASSYRRRLRGVEQYF | TGTGCCAGCAGTTACAGACGGCGACTGCGAGGGGTCGAGCAGTACTTC
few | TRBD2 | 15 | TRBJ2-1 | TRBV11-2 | CASRQAAGGPLGQFF | TGTGCCAGCCGCCAGGCGGCGGGGGGCCCATTGGGGCAGTTCTTC
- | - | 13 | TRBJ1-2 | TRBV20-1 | CSARVLGNYGYTF | TGCAGTGCTAGAGTCCTTGGCAACTATGGCTACACCTTC
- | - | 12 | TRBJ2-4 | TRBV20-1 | CSASNIGDIQYF | TGCAGTGCTAGTAACATTGGGGACATTCAGTACTTC
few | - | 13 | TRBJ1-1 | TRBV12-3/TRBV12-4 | CASSFTGDTEAFF | TGTGCCAGCAGTTTTACGGGTGACACTGAAGCTTTCTTT
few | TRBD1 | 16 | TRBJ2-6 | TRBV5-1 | CASSLGQGSGANVLTF | TGCGCCAGCAGCTTAGGACAGGGCTCTGGGGCCAACGTCCTGACTTTC
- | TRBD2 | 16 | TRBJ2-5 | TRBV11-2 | CASSRYLAGGEETQYF | TGTGCCAGCAGCCGTTACCTGGCGGGGGGGGAAGAGACCCAGTACTTC
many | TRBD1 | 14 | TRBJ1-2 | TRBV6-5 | CASSYSIGGTGYTF | TGTGCCAGCAGTTACTCGATAGGGGGCACTGGCTACACCTTC
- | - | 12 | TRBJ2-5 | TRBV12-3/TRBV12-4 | CATQFSSETQYF | TGTGCCACCCAGTTTAGCTCAGAGACCCAGTACTTC
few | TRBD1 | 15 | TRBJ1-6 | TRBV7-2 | CASSLVQGNSSPLHF | TGTGCCAGCAGCTTAGTACAGGGGAATTCTTCACCCCTCCACTTT
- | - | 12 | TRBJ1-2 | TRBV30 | CAWTVGAGGYTF | TGTGCCTGGACTGTGGGCGCGGGGGGCTACACCTTC
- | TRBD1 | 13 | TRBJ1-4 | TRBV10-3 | CAISGTEDEKLFF | TGTGCCATCAGCGGGACAGAGGATGAAAAACTGTTTTTT
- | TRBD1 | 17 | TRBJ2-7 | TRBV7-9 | CASSSQAGQGPPYEQYF | TGTGCCAGCAGCTCCCAGGCGGGACAGGGGCCACCCTACGAGCAGTACTTC
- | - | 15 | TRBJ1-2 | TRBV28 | CASNSGGRTHYGYTF | TGTGCCAGCAACTCCGGGGGGCGCACTCACTATGGCTACACCTTC
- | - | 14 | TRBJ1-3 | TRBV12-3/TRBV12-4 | CASSFPPSGNTIYF | TGTGCCAGCAGTTTCCCCCCCTCTGGAAACACCATATATTTT
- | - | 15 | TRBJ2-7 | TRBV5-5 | CASSPDPGRSYEQYF | TGTGCCAGCAGCCCGGACCCGGGACGGTCCTACGAGCAGTACTTC
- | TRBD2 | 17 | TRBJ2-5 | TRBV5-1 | CASSRDPRAGGQETQYF | TGCGCCAGCAGCCGAGACCCGAGAGCGGGGGGACAAGAGACCCAGTACTTC
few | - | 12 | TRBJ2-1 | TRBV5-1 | CASSLGTSEQFF | TGCGCCAGCAGCTTGGGTACGAGTGAGCAGTTCTTC
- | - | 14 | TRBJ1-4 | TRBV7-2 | CASSLGHSNEKLFF | TGTGCCAGCAGCCTCGGACATTCGAATGAAAAACTGTTTTTT
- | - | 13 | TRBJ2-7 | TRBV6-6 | CASSHWPNYEQYF | TGTGCCAGCAGCCACTGGCCCAACTACGAGCAGTACTTC
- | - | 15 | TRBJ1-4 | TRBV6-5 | CASQSVTDGNEKLFF | TGTGCCAGCCAATCTGTGACAGACGGAAATGAAAAACTGTTTTTT
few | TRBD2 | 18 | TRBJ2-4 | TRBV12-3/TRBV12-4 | CASSGLAGDQGAKNIQYF | TGTGCCAGCAGTGGACTAGCGGGGGATCAGGGGGCCAAAAACATTCAGTACTTC
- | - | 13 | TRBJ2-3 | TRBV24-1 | CATSVAGTDTQYF | TGTGCCACCAGTGTTGCTGGCACAGATACGCAGTATTTT
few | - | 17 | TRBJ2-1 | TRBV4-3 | CASSQEAISQQKVRQFF | TGCGCCAGCAGCCAAGAGGCGATAAGTCAGCAGAAGGTTAGGCAGTTCTTC
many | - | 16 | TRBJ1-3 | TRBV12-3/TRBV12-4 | CASSLGRPNSGNTIYF | TGTGCCAGCAGCCTTGGGAGGCCTAATTCTGGAAACACCATATATTTT
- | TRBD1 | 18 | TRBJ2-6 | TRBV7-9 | CASIILGTGGSGANVLTF | TGTGCCAGCATCATCCTTGGGACAGGGGGCTCTGGGGCCAACGTCCTGACTTTC
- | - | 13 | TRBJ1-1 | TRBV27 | CASSLFFGGTAFF | TGTGCCAGCAGTTTATTTTTTGGGGGCACGGCTTTCTTT
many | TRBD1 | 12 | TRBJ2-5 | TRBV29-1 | CSVGDRVETQYF | TGCAGCGTGGGTGACAGGGTAGAGACCCAGTACTTC
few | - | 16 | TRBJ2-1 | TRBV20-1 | CSARVIGFAGAPVLFF | TGCAGTGCTAGAGTAATTGGGTTCGCGGGGGCCCCGGTACTGTTCTTC
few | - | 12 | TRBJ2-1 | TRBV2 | CASRIQGSEQFF | TGTGCCAGCAGGATCCAGGGGAGTGAGCAGTTCTTC
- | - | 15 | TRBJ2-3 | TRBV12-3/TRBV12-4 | CASRWDTQGTDTQYF | TGTGCCAGCAGGTGGGACACCCAGGGCACAGATACGCAGTATTTT
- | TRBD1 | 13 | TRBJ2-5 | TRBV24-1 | CATSDRGRETQYF | TGTGCCACCAGTGACAGGGGGAGAGAGACCCAGTACTTC
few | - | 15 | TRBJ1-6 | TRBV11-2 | CASSLGPSGGSPLHF | TGTGCCAGCAGCTTAGGACCGTCGGGCGGCTCACCCCTCCACTTT
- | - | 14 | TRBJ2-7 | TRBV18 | CASSPSIISYEQYF | TGTGCCAGCTCACCATCCATAATCTCCTACGAGCAGTACTTC
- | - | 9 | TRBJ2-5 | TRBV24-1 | CATSGAQYF | TGTGCCACCAGTGGAGCCCAGTACTTC
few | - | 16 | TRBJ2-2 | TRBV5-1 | CASSSTGTSNTGELFF | TGCGCCAGCAGCTCGACCGGGACATCGAACACCGGGGAGCTGTTTTTT
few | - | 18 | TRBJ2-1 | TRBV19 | CASNELSAGISSYNEQFF | TGTGCCAGTAACGAACTTAGTGCAGGGATAAGCTCCTACAATGAGCAGTTCTTC
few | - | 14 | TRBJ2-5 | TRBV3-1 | CASSQVLAQETQYF | TGTGCCAGCAGCCAAGTTCTAGCTCAAGAGACCCAGTACTTC
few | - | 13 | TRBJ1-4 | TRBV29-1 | CSVEDPANEKLFF | TGCAGCGTTGAAGATCCAGCAAACGAAAAACTGTTTTTT
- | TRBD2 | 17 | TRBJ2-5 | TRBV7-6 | CASSSKLAGEDQETQYF | TGTGCCAGCAGCTCCAAACTCGCGGGGGAAGACCAAGAGACCCAGTACTTC
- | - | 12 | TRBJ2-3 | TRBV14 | CASSRITDTQYF | TGTGCCAGCAGCCGCATCACAGATACGCAGTATTTT
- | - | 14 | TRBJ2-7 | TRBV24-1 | CATSGPLHARWQYF | TGTGCCACCAGTGGACCACTCCATGCTCGATGGCAGTACTTC
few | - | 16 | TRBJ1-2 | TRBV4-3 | CASSQDGQGWDYGYTF | TGCGCCAGCAGCCAAGATGGCCAGGGATGGGACTATGGCTACACCTTC
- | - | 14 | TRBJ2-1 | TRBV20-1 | CSASPASPYNEQFF | TGCAGTGCTAGTCCGGCTAGTCCCTACAATGAGCAGTTCTTC
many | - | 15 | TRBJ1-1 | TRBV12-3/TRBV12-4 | CASSSHRATNTEAFF | TGTGCCAGCAGTTCCCACAGGGCCACGAACACTGAAGCTTTCTTT
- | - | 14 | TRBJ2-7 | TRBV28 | CASSLRRTSYEQYF | TGTGCCAGCAGTCTTCGACGGACCTCCTACGAGCAGTACTTC
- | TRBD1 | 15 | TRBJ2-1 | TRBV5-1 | CASSLGDRGHGEQFF | TGCGCCAGCAGCTTGGGGGACAGGGGGCACGGTGAGCAGTTCTTC
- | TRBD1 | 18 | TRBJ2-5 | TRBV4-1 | CASSQAPRQGDGAETQYF | TGCGCCAGCAGCCAGGCCCCGAGACAGGGAGATGGGGCAGAGACCCAGTACTTC
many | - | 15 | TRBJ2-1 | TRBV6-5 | CASSYSARVRNEQFF | TGTGCCAGCAGTTACTCGGCCAGGGTTAGAAATGAGCAGTTCTTC